This T cell receptor (beta chain) came from a study of technical replicates of blood from a handful of donors. This CDR3 contains 14 residues. The V segment lost 6 bases and the J segment 10 bases; nucleotides outside the gene matches: 11. Germline V gene sequence: CDR1 SQVTM, CDR2 ANQGSEA. The protocol was immunoSEQ multiplex PCR, while the TCRdb copy is restricted to in-frame clones and leaves out a portion. The data show fewer than 85,000 clones, around nine tenths seen once. The sample comprised T cells isolated from PBMCs. V usage is TRBV29-1 and J usage is TRBJ1-4, with TRBD1 matching 10 bases. The TCR comes from a human donor in good health. The CDR3 sequence is CSVQRDRGDGKLFF. The CDR3 coding sequence is TGCAGCGTCCAGAGGGACAGGGGTGACGGAAAACTGTTTTTT.